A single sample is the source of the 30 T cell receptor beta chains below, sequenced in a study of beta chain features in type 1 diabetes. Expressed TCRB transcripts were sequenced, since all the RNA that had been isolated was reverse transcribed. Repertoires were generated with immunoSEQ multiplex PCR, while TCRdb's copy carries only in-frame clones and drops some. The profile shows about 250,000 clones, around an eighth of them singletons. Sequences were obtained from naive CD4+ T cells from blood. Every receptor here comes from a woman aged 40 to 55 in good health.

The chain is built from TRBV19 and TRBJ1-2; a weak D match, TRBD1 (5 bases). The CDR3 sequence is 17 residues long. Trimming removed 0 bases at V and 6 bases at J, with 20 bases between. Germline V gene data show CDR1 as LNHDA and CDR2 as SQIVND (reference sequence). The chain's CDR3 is CASSIDFSGQPWNGYTF. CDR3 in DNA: TGTGCCAGTAGTATAGATTTTTCAGGGCAACCGTGGAATGGCTACACCTTC.

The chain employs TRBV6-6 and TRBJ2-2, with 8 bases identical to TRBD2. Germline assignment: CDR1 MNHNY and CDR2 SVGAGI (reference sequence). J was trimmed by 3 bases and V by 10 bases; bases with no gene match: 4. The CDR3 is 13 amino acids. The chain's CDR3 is CATGGGYTGELFF. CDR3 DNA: TGTGCCACCGGGGGGGGATACACCGGGGAGCTGTTTTTT.

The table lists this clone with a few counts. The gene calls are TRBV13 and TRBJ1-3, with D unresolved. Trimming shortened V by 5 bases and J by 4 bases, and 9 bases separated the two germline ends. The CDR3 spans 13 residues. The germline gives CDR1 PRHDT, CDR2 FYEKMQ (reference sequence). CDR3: CASSTWAGNTIYF. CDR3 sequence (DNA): TGTGCCAGCAGCACGTGGGCCGGAAACACCATATATTTT.

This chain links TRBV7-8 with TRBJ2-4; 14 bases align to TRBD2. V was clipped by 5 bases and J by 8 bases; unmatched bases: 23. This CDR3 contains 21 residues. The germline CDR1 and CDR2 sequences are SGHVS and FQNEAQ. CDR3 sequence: CASSPIRSQTSGGAAVDIQYF. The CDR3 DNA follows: TGTGCCAGCAGCCCTATTAGGTCCCAGACTAGCGGGGGGGCCGCGGTTGACATTCAGTACTTC. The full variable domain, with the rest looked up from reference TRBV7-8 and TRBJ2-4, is GAGVSQSPRYKVAKRGQDVALRCDPISGHVSLFWYQQALGQGPEFLTYFQNEAQLDKSGLPSDRFFAERPEGSVSTLKIQRTQQEDSAVYLCASSPIRSQTSGGAAVDIQYFGAGTRLSVL.

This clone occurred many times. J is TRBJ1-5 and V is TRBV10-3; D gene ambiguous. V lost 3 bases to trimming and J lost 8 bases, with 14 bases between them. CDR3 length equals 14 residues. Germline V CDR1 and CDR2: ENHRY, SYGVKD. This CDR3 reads CAISDRSEGEPQHF. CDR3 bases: TGTGCCATCAGTGACCGGTCCGAGGGTGAGCCCCAGCATTTT.

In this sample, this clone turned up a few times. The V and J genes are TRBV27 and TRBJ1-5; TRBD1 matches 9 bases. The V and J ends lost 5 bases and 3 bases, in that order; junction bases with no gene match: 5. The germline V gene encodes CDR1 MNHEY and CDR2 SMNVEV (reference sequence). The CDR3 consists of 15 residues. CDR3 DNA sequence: TGTGCCAGCAGTAAGGACAGGGGATCCAATCAGCCCCAGCATTTT. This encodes CASSKDRGSNQPQHF.

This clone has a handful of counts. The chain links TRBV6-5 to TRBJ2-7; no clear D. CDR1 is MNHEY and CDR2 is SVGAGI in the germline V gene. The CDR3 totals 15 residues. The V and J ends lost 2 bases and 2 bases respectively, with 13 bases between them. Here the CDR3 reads CASSYAANRAYEQYF. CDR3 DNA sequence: TGTGCCAGCAGTTACGCAGCTAACAGAGCCTACGAGCAGTACTTC.

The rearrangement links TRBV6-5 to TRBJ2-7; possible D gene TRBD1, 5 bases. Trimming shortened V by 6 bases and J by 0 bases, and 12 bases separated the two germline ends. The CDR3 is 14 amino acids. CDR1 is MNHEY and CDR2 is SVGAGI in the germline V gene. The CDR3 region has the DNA TGTGCCAGCAGACGGGTTGACAGCTCCTACGAGCAGTACTTC. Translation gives CASRRVDSSYEQYF.

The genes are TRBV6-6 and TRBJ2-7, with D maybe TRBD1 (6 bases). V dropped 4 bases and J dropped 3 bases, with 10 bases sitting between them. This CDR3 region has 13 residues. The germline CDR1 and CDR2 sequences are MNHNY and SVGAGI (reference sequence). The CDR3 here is CASSSLGGYEQYF. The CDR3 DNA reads TGTGCCAGCAGTTCCCTAGGGGGCTACGAGCAGTACTTC.

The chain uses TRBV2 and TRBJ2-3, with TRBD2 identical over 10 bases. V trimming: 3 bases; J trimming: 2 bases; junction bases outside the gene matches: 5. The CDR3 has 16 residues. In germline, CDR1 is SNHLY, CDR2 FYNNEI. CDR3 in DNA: TGTGCCAGCAGTGATCGGACTAGCGGCTACACAGATACGCAGTATTTT. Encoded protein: CASSDRTSGYTDTQYF.

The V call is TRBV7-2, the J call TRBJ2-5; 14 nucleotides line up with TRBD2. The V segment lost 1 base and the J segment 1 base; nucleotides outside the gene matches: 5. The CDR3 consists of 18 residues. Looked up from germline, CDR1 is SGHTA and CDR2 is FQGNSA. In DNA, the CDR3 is TGTGCCAGCAGCTTAGTGGGACTAGCGGGGGCTAGCCAAGAGACCCAGTACTTC. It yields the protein CASSLVGLAGASQETQYF. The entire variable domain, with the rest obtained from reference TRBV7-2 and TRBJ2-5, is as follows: GAGVSQSPSNKVTEKGKDVELRCDPISGHTALYWYRQSLGQGLEFLIYFQGNSAPDKSGLPSDRFSAERTGGSVSTLTIQRTQQEDSAVYLCASSLVGLAGASQETQYFGPGTRLLVL.

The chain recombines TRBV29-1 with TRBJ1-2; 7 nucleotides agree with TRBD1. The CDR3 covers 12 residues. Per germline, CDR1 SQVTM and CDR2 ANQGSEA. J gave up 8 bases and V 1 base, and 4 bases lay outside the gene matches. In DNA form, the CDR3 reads TGCAGCGTTGAAGGTTACAGGGGCGGCTACACCTTC. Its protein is CSVEGYRGGYTF.

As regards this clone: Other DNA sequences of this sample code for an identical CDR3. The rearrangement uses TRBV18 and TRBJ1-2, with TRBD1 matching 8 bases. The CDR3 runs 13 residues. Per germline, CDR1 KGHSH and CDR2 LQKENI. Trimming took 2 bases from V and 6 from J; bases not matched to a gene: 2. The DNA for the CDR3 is TGTGCCAGCTCACCATTGGACAGGGATGGCTACACCTTC. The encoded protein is CASSPLDRDGYTF. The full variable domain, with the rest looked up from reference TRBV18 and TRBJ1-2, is NAGVMQNPRHLVRRRGQEARLRCSPMKGHSHVYWYRQLPEEGLKFMVYLQKENIIDESGMPKERFSAEFPKEGPSILRIQQVVRGDSAAYFCASSPLDRDGYTFGSGTRLTVV.

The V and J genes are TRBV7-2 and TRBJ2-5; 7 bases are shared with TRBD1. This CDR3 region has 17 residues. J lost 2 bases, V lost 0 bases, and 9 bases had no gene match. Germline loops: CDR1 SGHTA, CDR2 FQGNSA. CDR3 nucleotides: TGTGCCAGCAGCTTAGCGCTTGGGATGGGACAGCAAGAGACCCAGTACTTC. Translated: CASSLALGMGQQETQYF.

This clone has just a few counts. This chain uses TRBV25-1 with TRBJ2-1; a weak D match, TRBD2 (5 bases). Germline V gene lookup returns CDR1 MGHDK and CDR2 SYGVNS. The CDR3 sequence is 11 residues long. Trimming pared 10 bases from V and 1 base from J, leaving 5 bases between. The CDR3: CATGSYNEQFF. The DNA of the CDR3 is TGTGCCACGGGGTCCTACAATGAGCAGTTCTTC.

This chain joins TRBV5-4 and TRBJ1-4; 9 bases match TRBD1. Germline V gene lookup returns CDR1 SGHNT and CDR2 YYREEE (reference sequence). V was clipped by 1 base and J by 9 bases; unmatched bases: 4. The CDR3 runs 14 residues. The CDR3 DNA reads TGTGCCAGCAGCTTGTCCGGGACAGGGAAAAAACTGTTTTTT. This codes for CASSLSGTGKKLFF.

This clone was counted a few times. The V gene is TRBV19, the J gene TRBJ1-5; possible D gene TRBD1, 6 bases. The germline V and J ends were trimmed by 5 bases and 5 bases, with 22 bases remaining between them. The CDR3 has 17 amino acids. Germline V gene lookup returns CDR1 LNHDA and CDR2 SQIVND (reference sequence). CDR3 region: CASSARAGAKGDQPQHF. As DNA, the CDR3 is TGTGCCAGTAGTGCGCGAGCGGGGGCGAAGGGGGATCAGCCCCAGCATTTT. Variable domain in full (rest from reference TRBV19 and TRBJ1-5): DGGITQSPKYLFRKEGQNVTLSCEQNLNHDAMYWYRQDPGQGLRLIYYSQIVNDFQKGDIAEGYSVSREKKESFPLTVTSAQKNPTAFYLCASSARAGAKGDQPQHFGDGTRLSIL.

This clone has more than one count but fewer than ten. CDR3 nucleotide sequence: TGCAGCGTGCCAGGACAGGGGGTCCCCTACGAGCAGTACTTC. This encodes CSVPGQGVPYEQYF. The chain joins TRBV29-1 to TRBJ2-7, with TRBD1 identical over 10 bases. Germline V gives CDR1 SQVTM, CDR2 ANQGSEA. The CDR3 consists of 14 residues. J was trimmed by 2 bases and V by 6 bases; bases with no gene match: 7.

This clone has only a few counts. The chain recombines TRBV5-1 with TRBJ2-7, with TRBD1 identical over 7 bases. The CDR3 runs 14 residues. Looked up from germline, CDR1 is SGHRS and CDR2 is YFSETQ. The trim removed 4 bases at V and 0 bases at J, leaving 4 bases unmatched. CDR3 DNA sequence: TGCGCCAGCAGCCTAAGGGACAGCTCCTACGAGCAGTACTTC. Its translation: CASSLRDSSYEQYF. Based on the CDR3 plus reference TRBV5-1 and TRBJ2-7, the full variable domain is KAGVTQTPRYLIKTRGQQVTLSCSPISGHRSVSWYQQTPGQGLQFLFEYFSETQRNKGNFPGRFSGRQFSNSRSEMNVSTLELGDSALYLCASSLRDSSYEQYFGPGTRLTVT.

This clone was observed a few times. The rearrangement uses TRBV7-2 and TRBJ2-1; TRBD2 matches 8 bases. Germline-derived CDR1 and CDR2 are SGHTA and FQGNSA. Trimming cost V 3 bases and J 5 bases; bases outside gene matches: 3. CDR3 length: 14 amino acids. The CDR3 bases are TGTGCCAGCAGCTTTAGCGGGGTGAACAATGAGCAGTTCTTC. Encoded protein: CASSFSGVNNEQFF. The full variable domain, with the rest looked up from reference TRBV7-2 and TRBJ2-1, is GAGVSQSPSNKVTEKGKDVELRCDPISGHTALYWYRQSLGQGLEFLIYFQGNSAPDKSGLPSDRFSAERTGGSVSTLTIQRTQQEDSAVYLCASSFSGVNNEQFFGPGTRLTVL.

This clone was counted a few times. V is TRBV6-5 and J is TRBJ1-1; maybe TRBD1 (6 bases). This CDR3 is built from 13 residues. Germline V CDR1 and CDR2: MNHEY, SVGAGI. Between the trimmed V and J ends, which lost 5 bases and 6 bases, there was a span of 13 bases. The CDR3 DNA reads TGTGCCAGCAGTCCAACAGGGTATCCTGAAGCTTTCTTT. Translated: CASSPTGYPEAFF.

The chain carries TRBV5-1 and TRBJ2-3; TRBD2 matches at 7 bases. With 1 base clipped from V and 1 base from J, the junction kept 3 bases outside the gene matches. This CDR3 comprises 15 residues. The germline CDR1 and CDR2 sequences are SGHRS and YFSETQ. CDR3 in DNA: TGCGCCAGCAGCTTGAATGCGGGGGGCACAGATACGCAGTATTTT. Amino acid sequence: CASSLNAGGTDTQYF.

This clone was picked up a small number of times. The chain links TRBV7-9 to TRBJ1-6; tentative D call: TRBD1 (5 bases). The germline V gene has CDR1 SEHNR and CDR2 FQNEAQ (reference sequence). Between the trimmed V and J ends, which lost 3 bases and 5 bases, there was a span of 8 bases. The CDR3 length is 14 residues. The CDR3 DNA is TGTGCCAGCAGCTTCGACAGAAATAATTCACCCCTCCACTTT. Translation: CASSFDRNNSPLHF. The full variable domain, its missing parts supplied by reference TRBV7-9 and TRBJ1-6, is DTGVSQNPRHKITKRGQNVTFRCDPISEHNRLYWYRQTLGQGPEFLTYFQNEAQLEKSRLLSDRFSAERPKGSFSTLEIQRTEQGDSAMYLCASSFDRNNSPLHFGNGTRLTVT.

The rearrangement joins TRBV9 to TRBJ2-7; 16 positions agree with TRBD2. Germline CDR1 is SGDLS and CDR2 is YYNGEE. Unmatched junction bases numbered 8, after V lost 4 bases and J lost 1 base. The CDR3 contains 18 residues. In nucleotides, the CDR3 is TGTGCCAGCAGCCCAGCCGGGACTAGCGGGGGGGGATCCTACGAGCAGTACTTC. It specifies CASSPAGTSGGGSYEQYF.

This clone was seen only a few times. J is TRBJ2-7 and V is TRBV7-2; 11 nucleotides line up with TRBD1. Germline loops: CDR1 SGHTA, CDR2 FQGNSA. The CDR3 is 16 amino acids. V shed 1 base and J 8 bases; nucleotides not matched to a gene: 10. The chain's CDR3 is CASSLVGTGGVWQQYF. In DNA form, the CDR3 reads TGTGCCAGCAGCTTAGTGGGGACAGGGGGGGTTTGGCAGCAGTACTTC.

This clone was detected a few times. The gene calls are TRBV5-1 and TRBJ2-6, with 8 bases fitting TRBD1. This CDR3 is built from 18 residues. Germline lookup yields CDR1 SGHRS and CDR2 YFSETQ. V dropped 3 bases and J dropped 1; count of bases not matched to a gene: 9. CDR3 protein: CASSSPGQGVSGANVLTF. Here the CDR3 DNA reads TGCGCCAGCAGCTCCCCCGGACAGGGAGTGTCTGGGGCCAACGTCCTGACTTTC.

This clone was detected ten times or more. CDR3 DNA sequence: TGCAGCGTCACAGAAGGGACACCGAACACTGAAGCTTTCTTT. Amino acids: CSVTEGTPNTEAFF. The chain uses TRBV29-1 and TRBJ1-1; D is perhaps TRBD1 (6 bases). CDR1 SQVTM and CDR2 ANQGSEA come from the germline V gene. The CDR3 has 14 residues. Trimming cost V 6 bases and J 1 base, with 15 bases left between them.

In DNA, the CDR3 is TGTGCCAGCAGAAAGACAGGGAATACTGAAGCTTTCTTT. It encodes CASRKTGNTEAFF. This chain links TRBV6-5 with TRBJ1-1, with TRBD1 matching over 7 bases. The CDR3 runs to 13 residues. Germline CDR1 MNHEY, CDR2 SVGAGI. The V segment lost 6 bases and the J segment 5 bases; nucleotides outside the gene matches: 6.

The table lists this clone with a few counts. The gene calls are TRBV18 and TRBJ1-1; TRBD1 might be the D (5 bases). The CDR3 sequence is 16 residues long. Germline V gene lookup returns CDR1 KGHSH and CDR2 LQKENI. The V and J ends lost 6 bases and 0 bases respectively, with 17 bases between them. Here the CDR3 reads CASSTSARAMNTEAFF. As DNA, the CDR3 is TGTGCCAGCTCTACCTCGGCCAGGGCCATGAACACTGAAGCTTTCTTT.

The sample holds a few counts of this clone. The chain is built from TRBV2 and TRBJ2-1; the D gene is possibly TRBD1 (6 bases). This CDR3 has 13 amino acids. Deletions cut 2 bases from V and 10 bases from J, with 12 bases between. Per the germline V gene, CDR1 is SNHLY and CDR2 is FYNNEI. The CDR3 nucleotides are TGTGCCAGCAGTGAAATGGGGGCTGGGGAGCAGTTCTTC. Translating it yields CASSEMGAGEQFF. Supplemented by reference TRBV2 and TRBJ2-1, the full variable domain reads EPEVTQTPSHQVTQMGQEVILRCVPISNHLYFYWYRQILGQKVEFLVSFYNNEISEKSEIFDDQFSVERPDGSNFTLKIRSTKLEDSAMYFCASSEMGAGEQFFGPGTRLTVL.